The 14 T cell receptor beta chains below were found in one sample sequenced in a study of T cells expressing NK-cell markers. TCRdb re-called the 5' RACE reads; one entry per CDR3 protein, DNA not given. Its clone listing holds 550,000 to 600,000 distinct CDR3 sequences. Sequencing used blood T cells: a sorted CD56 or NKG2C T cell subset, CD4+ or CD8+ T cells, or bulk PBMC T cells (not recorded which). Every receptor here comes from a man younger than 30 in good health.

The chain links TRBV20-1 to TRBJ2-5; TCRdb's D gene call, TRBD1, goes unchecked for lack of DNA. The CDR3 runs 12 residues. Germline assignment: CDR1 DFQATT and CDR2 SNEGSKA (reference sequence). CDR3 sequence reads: CSVMGGQETQYF.

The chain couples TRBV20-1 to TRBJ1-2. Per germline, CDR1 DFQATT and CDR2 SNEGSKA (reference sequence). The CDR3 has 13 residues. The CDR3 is CALPHPPNYGYTF.

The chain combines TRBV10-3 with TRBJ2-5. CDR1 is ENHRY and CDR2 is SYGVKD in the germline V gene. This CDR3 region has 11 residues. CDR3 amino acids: CATSSGETQYF.

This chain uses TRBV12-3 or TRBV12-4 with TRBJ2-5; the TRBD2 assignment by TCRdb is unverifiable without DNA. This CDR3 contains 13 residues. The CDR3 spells CASRRAPMVTQYF.

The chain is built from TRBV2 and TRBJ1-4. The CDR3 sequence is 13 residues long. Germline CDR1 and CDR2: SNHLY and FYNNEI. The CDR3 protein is CASSLTRPEKLFF.

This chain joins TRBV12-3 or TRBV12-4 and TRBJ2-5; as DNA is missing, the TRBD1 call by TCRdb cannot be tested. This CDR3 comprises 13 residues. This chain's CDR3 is CASTPRAEETQYF.

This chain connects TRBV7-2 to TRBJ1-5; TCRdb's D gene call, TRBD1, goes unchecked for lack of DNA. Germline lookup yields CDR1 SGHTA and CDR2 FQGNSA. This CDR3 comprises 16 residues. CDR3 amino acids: CASSLTGTGVVQPQHF.

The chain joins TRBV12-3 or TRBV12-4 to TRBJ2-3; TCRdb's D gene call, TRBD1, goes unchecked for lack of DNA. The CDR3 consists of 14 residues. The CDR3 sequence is CASSGDRVADTQYF.

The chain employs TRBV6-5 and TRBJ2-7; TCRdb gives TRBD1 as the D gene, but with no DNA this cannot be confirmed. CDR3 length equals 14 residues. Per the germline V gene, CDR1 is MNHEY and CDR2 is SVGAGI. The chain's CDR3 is CASSLLGGNYEQYF.

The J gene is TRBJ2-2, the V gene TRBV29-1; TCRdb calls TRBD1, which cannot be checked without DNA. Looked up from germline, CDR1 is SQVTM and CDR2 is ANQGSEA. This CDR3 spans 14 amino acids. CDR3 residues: CSVGSRVFTGELFF.

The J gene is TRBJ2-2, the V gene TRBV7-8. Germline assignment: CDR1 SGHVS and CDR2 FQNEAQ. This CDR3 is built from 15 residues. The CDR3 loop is CASSLRLALAGELFF.

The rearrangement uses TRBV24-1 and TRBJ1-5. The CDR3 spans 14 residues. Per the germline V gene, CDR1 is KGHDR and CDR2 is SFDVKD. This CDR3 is CATSDPNSNQPQHF.

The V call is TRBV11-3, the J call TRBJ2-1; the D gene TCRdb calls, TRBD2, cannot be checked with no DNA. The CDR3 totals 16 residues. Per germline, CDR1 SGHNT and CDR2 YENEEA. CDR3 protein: CASSTVQQGSYNEQFF.

Here the CDR3 reads CASSTYRGTGANVLTF. This chain joins TRBV5-6 and TRBJ2-6; TCRdb's assignment of TRBD1 cannot be checked, as there is no DNA. The CDR3 extends over 16 amino acids. Germline V CDR1 and CDR2: SGHDT, YYEEEE.